Reported below is one T cell receptor (beta chain). These data belong to a study of blood T cell repertoires in COVID-19. Study-level information: Acute and convalescent COVID-19 samples came from the United States, Italy and Spain. Sources were T cells, B-cell-depleted T cells, or PBMCs; the material itself was cDNA or gDNA.

The germline V gene encodes CDR1 LNHDA and CDR2 SQIVND (reference sequence). CDR3 length equals 14 residues. Trimming left V 6 bases short and J 4 bases short, with 15 bases between. The authors' processing: Using reference gene primer amplification, nucleated cell counts were estimated. The data were produced by immunoSEQ multiplex PCR, yet TCRdb's version contains in-frame clones alone and is incomplete. V and J calls and clone size are as listed in that table; D and trimming were resolved from the DNA. The sample records 110,000 to 150,000 clones, more than 65% being singletons. The sequenced sample was peripheral blood. This TCR was sampled from a human donor in a cohort sampled during active COVID-19. The chain links TRBV19 to TRBJ2-5; D not certain. CDR3 bases: TGTGCCAGTAGCGCGTCCCGAGAGAGAGAGACCCAGTACTTC. This gives the protein CASSASRERETQYF.